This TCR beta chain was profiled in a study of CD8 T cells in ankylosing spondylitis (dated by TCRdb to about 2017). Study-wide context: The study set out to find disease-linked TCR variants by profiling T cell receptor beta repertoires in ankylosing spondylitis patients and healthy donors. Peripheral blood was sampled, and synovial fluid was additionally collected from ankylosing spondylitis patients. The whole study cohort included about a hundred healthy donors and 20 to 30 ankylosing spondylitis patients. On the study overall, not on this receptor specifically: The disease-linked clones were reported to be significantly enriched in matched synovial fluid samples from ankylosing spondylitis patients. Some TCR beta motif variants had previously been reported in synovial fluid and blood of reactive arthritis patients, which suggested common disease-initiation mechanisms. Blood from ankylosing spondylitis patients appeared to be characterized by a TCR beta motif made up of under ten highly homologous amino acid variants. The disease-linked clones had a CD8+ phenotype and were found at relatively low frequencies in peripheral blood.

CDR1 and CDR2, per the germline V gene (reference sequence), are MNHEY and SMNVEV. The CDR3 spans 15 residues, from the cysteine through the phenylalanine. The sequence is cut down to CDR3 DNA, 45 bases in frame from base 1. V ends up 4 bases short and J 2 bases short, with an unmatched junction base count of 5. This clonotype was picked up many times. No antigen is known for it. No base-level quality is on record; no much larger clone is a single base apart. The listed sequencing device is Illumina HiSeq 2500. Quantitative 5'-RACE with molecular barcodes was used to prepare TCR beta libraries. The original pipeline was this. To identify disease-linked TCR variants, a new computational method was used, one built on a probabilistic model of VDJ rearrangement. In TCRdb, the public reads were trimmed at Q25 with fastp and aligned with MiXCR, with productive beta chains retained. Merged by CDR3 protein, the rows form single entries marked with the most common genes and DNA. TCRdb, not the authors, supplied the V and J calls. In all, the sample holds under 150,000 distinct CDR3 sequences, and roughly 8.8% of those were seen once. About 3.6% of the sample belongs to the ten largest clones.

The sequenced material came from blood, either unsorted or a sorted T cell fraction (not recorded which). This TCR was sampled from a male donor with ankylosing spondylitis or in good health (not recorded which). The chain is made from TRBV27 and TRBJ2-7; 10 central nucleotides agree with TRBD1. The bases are TGTGCCAGCAGTTCGTGGACAGGGGGTGCCTACGAGCAGTACTTC. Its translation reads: CASSSWTGGAYEQYF.